The T cell receptor (beta chain) under discussion was sequenced for a study of blood T cell repertoires in COVID-19. As for the study in general: From the United States, Italy and Spain came samples of acute and convalescent COVID-19. From T cells, B-cell-depleted T cells, or PBMCs came the material, which was cDNA or gDNA.

TCRdb's copy holds only in-frame clones and misses some; the assay was immunoSEQ multiplex PCR. The table lists around 700,000 clones, over 80% of them singletons, with over 0.2% in the top ten. The length of the CDR3 is 16 residues. The V gene end was trimmed by 2 bases and the J gene end by 2 bases; junction bases not matched to a gene: 5. Germline V gene lookup returns CDR1 SGHDT and CDR2 YYEEEE. The sequencing sample was made of peripheral blood. The rearrangement joins TRBV5-6 to TRBJ2-3; 10 nucleotides match TRBD2. The TCR sequence derives from a woman under 30 with acute or convalescent COVID-19. The DNA of the CDR3 is TGTGCCAGCAGCTTTATCCTAGCGGGGGTCACAGATACGCAGTATTTT. Encoded protein: CASSFILAGVTDTQYF.